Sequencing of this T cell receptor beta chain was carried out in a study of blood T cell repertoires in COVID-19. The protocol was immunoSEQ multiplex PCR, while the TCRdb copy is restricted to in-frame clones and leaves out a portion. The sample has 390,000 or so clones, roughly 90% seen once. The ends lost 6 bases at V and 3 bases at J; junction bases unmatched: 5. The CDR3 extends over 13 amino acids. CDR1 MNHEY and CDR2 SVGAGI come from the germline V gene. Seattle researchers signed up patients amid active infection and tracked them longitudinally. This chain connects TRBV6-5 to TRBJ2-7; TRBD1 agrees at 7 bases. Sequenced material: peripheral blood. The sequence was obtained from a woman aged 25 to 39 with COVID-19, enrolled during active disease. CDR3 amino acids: CASSGGQDYEQYF. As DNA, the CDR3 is TGTGCCAGCAGCGGAGGACAGGACTACGAGCAGTACTTC.